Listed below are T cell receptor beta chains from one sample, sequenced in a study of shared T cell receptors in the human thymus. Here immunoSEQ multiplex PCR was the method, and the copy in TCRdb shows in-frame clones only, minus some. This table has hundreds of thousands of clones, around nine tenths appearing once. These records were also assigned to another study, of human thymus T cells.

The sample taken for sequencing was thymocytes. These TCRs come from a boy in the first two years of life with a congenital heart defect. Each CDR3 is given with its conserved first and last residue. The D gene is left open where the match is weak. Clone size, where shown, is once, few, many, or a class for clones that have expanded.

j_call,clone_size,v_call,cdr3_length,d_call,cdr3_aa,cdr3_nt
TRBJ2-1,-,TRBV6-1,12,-,CAGPYSYNEQFF,TGTGCGGGGCCGTACTCCTACAATGAGCAGTTCTTC
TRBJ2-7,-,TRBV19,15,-,CASSIPGQTSYEQYF,TGTGCCAGTAGTATCCCTGGACAGACATCCTACGAGCAGTACTTC
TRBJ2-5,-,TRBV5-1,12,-,CASSEEGETQYF,TGCGCCAGCAGCGAGGAGGGGGAGACCCAGTACTTC
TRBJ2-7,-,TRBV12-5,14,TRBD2,CASTTTSGTHEQYF,TGTGCTAGTACTACGACTAGCGGGACCCACGAGCAGTACTTC
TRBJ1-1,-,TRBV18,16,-,CASSPAIGALNTEAFF,TGTGCCAGCTCACCGGCGATTGGGGCATTGAACACTGAAGCTTTCTTT
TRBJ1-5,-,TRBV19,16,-,CASSIGSFLDNQPQHF,TGTGCCAGTAGTATAGGGAGCTTCTTGGACAATCAGCCCCAGCATTTT
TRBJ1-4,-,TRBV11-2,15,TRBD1,CASSSRGTGNEKLFF,TGTGCCAGCAGCTCTAGGGGGACAGGGAATGAAAAACTGTTTTTT
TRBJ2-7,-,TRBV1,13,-,CTSSQPSSYEQYF,TGCACCAGCAGCCAACCGAGCTCCTACGAGCAGTACTTC
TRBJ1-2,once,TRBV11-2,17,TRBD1,CASSLDHRQGISYGYTF,TGTGCCAGCAGCTTAGACCACCGACAGGGAATTAGCTATGGCTACACCTTC
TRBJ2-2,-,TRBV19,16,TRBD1,CASSIGDSANTGELFF,TGTGCCAGTAGTATCGGGGACAGTGCGAACACCGGGGAGCTGTTTTTT
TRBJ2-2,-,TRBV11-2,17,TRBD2,CARGTSGRGSGAGELFF,TGTGCCAGGGGGACTAGCGGGAGGGGCTCTGGGGCCGGGGAGCTGTTTTTT
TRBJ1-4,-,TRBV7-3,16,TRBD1,CASSLTLGQGMEKLFF,TGTGCCAGCAGCTTAACGTTGGGACAGGGGATGGAAAAACTGTTTTTT
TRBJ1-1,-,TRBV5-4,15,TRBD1,CASSRYRGQRTEAFF,TGTGCCAGCAGCCGGTACAGGGGGCAAAGGACTGAAGCTTTCTTT
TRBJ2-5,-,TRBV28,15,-,CASSSYQDSKETQYF,TGTGCCAGCTCATCCTACCAAGACAGTAAAGAGACCCAGTACTTC
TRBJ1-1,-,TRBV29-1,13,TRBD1,CSVEPTGGTEAFF,TGCAGCGTTGAGCCGACAGGGGGAACTGAAGCTTTCTTT
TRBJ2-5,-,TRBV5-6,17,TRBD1,CASSLSSGTGTGETQYF,TGTGCCAGCAGCTTGAGTTCAGGGACAGGGACGGGGGAGACCCAGTACTTC
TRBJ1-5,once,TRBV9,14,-,CASSVGGGNQPQHF,TGTGCCAGCAGCGTAGGGGGGGGCAATCAGCCCCAGCATTTT
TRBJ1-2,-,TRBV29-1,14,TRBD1,CSVGQGAPSDGYTF,TGCAGCGTTGGACAGGGGGCTCCTAGCGATGGCTACACCTTC
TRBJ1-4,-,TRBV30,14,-,CAWRCDSQNEKLFF,TGTGCCTGGAGATGTGACAGTCAAAATGAAAAACTGTTTTTT
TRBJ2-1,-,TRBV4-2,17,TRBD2,CASSQGTSGRTYNEQFF,TGTGCCAGCAGCCAAGGGACTAGCGGGAGGACCTACAATGAGCAGTTCTTC
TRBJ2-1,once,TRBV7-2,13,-,CASSRFSGNEQFF,TGTGCCAGCAGTCGTTTCAGCGGGAATGAGCAGTTCTTC
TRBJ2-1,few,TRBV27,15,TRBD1,CASSLGTGPDNEQFF,TGTGCCAGCAGTTTGGGGACAGGGCCTGACAATGAGCAGTTCTTC
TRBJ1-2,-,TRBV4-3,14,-,CASSQDPGKVGYTF,TGCGCCAGCAGCCAAGACCCGGGAAAGGTTGGCTACACCTTC
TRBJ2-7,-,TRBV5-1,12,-,CASSSEGHEQYF,TGCGCCAGCAGCTCGGAGGGCCACGAGCAGTACTTC
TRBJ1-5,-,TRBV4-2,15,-,CASSQGHPHNQPQHF,TGTGCCAGCAGCCAAGGGCACCCGCACAATCAGCCCCAGCATTTT
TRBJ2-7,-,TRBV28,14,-,CASSFVEQYYEQYF,TGTGCCAGCAGTTTTGTAGAACAGTACTACGAGCAGTACTTC
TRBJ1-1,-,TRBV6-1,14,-,CASSEEGLGTEAFF,TGTGCCAGCAGTGAGGAGGGGTTGGGCACTGAAGCTTTCTTT
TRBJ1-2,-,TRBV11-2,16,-,CASSLDLGIGRYGYTF,TGTGCCAGCAGCTTAGATTTGGGTATCGGGAGGTATGGCTACACCTTC
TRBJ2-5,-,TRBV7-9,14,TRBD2,CASSSVTSEETQYF,TGTGCCAGCAGCTCCGTGACTAGCGAAGAGACCCAGTACTTC
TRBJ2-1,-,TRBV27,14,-,CASSYYLAYNEQFF,TGTGCCAGCAGTTACTATCTGGCCTACAATGAGCAGTTCTTC
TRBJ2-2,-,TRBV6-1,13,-,CATVTGNTGELFF,TGTGCCACCGTGACAGGGAACACCGGGGAGCTGTTTTTT
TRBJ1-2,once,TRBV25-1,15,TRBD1,CASSEDRTSRLGYTF,TGTGCCAGCAGTGAGGACAGGACCTCTCGGTTAGGCTACACCTTC
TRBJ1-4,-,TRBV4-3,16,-,CASSLYTESTNEKLFF,TGCGCCAGCAGCCTCTATACCGAATCAACTAATGAAAAACTGTTTTTT
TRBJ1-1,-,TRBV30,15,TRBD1,CAWSPPDRGNTEAFF,TGTGCCTGGAGTCCACCGGACAGGGGCAACACTGAAGCTTTCTTT
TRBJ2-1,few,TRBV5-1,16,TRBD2,CASSLGRLAGGHEQFF,TGCGCCAGCAGCCTAGGGCGCCTAGCGGGAGGACATGAGCAGTTCTTC
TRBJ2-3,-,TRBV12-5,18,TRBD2,CASGLVGLAGVFADTQYF,TGTGCTAGTGGTTTGGTCGGACTAGCGGGAGTGTTTGCAGATACGCAGTATTTT
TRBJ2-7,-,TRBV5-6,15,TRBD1,CASSLEGGKCSEQYF,TGTGCCAGCAGCTTGGAAGGGGGCAAATGTAGCGAGCAGTACTTC
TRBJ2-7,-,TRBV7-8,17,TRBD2,CASSFHGTSGRVYEQYF,TGTGCCAGCAGCTTTCACGGGACTAGCGGGAGGGTCTACGAGCAGTACTTC
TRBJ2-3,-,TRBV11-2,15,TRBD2,CASSLESGRADTQYF,TGTGCCAGCAGCTTAGAGAGTGGGAGGGCAGATACGCAGTATTTT